These T cell receptor beta chains were read from a single sample in a study of cytomegalovirus exposure and HLA in healthy donors. Produced via immunoSEQ multiplex PCR; TCRdb's table is partial and in-frame only. The table lists fewer than 85,000 clones. The specimen sequenced was PBMCs. These TCRs come from a woman in her forties in good health and CMV-seropositive. Each CDR3 is given without its conserved first and last residue.

TRBJ1-4 | TRBV19 | ASRDRFATNEKLF
TRBJ1-5 | TRBV28 | ASSQQGEGEQPQH
TRBJ2-5 | TRBV6-1 | ASTTSREGAPY
TRBJ1-2 | TRBV7-9 | ASSFSSQGNYGYT
TRBJ2-7 | TRBV28 | ASSLGVGLALEQY
TRBJ2-1 | TRBV7-3 | ASSLTGTGGYNEQF
TRBJ2-4 | TRBV21-1 | ASSTVDRGKNIQY
TRBJ2-5 | TRBV20-1 | SASREEAQY
TRBJ1-1 | TRBV29-1 | SVEGGIRQVVAF
TRBJ2-5 | TRBV9 | ASSGSGGETQY
. | TRBV18 | ASSPGRAYEQY
TRBJ1-3 | TRBV7-6 | ASSSLRSRNTIY
TRBJ1-4 | TRBV5-1 | ASSLVGGRGEKLF
TRBJ2-4 | TRBV9 | ASSRPKGLAGEENIQY
TRBJ2-5 | TRBV5-4 | ASSPGLAGVVQETQY
TRBJ2-2 | TRBV19 | ASTWDRNTGELF
TRBJ1-1 | TRBV19 | ASSIRGLNTEAF
TRBJ2-3 | TRBV9 | ASSVVNGHTDTQY
TRBJ1-4 | TRBV7-9 | ASSVSGEKLF
TRBJ2-3 | TRBV7-9 | ASNGLRADTQY
TRBJ1-1 | TRBV11-2 | ASSLRGQTNTEAF
TRBJ2-5 | TRBV19 | ASSIGVTQY
TRBJ2-2 | TRBV18 | ASSPLAGVNTGELF
TRBJ2-2 | TRBV5-1 | ASSLDPGGETGELF
TRBJ1-2 | TRBV7-8 | ASSTRLSLIYGYT
TRBJ1-5 | TRBV11-2 | ASSLGVNQPQH
TRBJ2-7 | TRBV7-8 | ASSLGLAGVYEQY
TRBJ2-5 | TRBV28 | ASSSGQAQETQY
TRBJ2-6 | TRBV7-2 | ASSLVSSGANVLT
TRBJ2-2 | TRBV19 | ASSQGSNTGELF
TRBJ2-5 | TRBV6-5 | ASSFGQGRIETQY
TRBJ1-1 | TRBV28 | ASSLAAGPEAF